These 22 T cell receptor beta chains were sequenced from one sample in a study of cytomegalovirus exposure and HLA in healthy donors. Using immunoSEQ multiplex PCR, the repertoire was profiled, and TCRdb retains in-frame clones only, with some absent. In the table there are 150,000 to 200,000 clones, about 79% of which are singletons. Sequencing input: PBMCs. These TCRs come from a woman in her twenties or thirties in good health and CMV-seropositive.

V gene TRBV10-3 combines with J gene TRBJ1-2; 10 bases are a match to TRBD1. This CDR3 is built from 14 residues. Germline V gene data show CDR1 as ENHRY and CDR2 as SYGVKD. With V trimmed by 10 bases and J by 6 bases, 11 bases remained unmatched. CDR3 DNA: TGTGCCACCGTGAATCCGGACAGGGGGAATGGCTACACCTTC. Amino acids: CATVNPDRGNGYTF.

V gene TRBV11-2 combines with J gene TRBJ2-7; tentative D call: TRBD1 (5 bases). V was shortened by 7 bases and J by 0 bases, with 16 bases between the two germline ends. Germline CDR1 is SGHAT and CDR2 is FQNNGV. The CDR3 is 15 amino acids. The CDR3 is CASTSPGRASYEQYF. CDR3 sequence (DNA): TGTGCCAGCACATCTCCAGGCAGGGCCTCCTACGAGCAGTACTTC.

The chain employs TRBV7-9 and TRBJ2-1; possibly TRBD2 for D (5 bases). The V end was cut by 1 base, the J end by 8 bases, with 15 bases between. The CDR3 totals 15 residues. The germline V gene encodes CDR1 SEHNR and CDR2 FQNEAQ (reference sequence). This chain's CDR3 is CASSLDPGRRDEQFF. DNA of the CDR3: TGTGCCAGCAGCTTAGATCCAGGAAGGCGGGATGAGCAGTTCTTC.

This clone was recorded only once. This sequence joins TRBV6-5 and TRBJ2-5; 9 bases are a match to TRBD2. Germline V gene data show CDR1 as MNHEY and CDR2 as SVGAGI. The CDR3 spans 15 residues. After removal of 5 bases from V and 2 bases from J, the junction contained 6 bases not matched to a gene. The CDR3 sequence is CASSIRLAAQETQYF. The CDR3 nucleotides read TGTGCCAGCAGTATAAGACTAGCGGCTCAAGAGACCCAGTACTTC.

This chain joins TRBV9 and TRBJ1-1, with TRBD1 matching over 10 bases. The length of the CDR3 is 15 residues. The germline CDR1 and CDR2 sequences are SGDLS and YYNGEE. V was pared by 0 bases and J by 3 bases, with 2 bases of the junction left unmatched. The CDR3 reads CASSVGGTGDTEAFF. CDR3 sequence (DNA): TGTGCCAGCAGCGTAGGAGGGACAGGGGACACTGAAGCTTTCTTT.

The genes are TRBV5-1 and TRBJ2-3, with a possible D match to TRBD1 (6 bases). The V end was cut by 4 bases, the J end by 6 bases, with 12 bases between. Per the germline V gene, CDR1 is SGHRS and CDR2 is YFSETQ. The CDR3 runs to 13 residues. The CDR3: CASSQTGTDTQYF. The CDR3 coding sequence is TGCGCCAGCAGCCAGACAGGTACCGATACGCAGTATTTT.

In this sample, this clone turned up once. The chain combines TRBV9 with TRBJ2-4; 11 positions agree with TRBD2. With 3 bases clipped from V and 4 bases from J, the junction kept 9 bases outside the gene matches. CDR1 is SGDLS, CDR2 YYNGEE, per germline. CDR3 length equals 17 residues. Written as DNA, the CDR3 is TGTGCCAGCAGCGAGGGACTAGCGGAAGGACCGAAAAACATTCAGTACTTC. This encodes CASSEGLAEGPKNIQYF.

This clone was counted only a few times. This chain uses TRBV19 with TRBJ1-1; no clear D gene. Germline-derived CDR1 and CDR2 are LNHDA and SQIVND (reference sequence). V lost 1 base to trimming and J lost 2 bases, with 5 bases between them. This CDR3 is 13 amino acids long. The CDR3 region is CASSIGSNTEAFF. CDR3 in DNA: TGTGCCAGTAGTATAGGTAGTAACACTGAAGCTTTCTTT.

The V gene is TRBV7-9, the J gene TRBJ2-2; a possible D gene is TRBD1 (5 bases). The CDR3 spans 14 residues. CDR1 SEHNR and CDR2 FQNEAQ come from the germline V gene (reference sequence). V shed 4 bases and J shed 4 bases, with 10 bases lying between them. The CDR3 nucleotides are TGTGCCAGCAGCTCGGACACAGTCACCGGGGAGCTGTTTTTT. Its translation: CASSSDTVTGELFF.

This rearrangement joins TRBV5-1 to TRBJ1-1; unclear D gene. CDR3 size: 13 residues. V lost 5 bases and J 0 bases, leaving 8 bases between the germline ends. Germline V gene lookup returns CDR1 SGHRS and CDR2 YFSETQ. The CDR3 coding sequence is TGCGCCAGCAGTCGGGTGGTGAACACTGAAGCTTTCTTT. Translated, it gives CASSRVVNTEAFF.

The DNA of the CDR3 is TGTGCCTGGTCCCCAGGGACACGGACTTGGGAGACCCAGTACTTC. Encoded protein: CAWSPGTRTWETQYF. This sequence joins TRBV30 and TRBJ2-5; D is perhaps TRBD1 (6 bases). V lost 5 bases, J lost 5 bases, and 21 bases lay in between. This CDR3 contains 15 residues. Looked up from germline, CDR1 is GTSNPN and CDR2 is SVGIG (reference sequence).

The rearrangement joins TRBV2 to TRBJ2-6; TRBD1 aligns across 9 bases. Germline V lookup: CDR1 SNHLY, CDR2 FYNNEI. The CDR3 consists of 16 residues. Trimming removed 5 bases from V and 1 base from J; junction bases left unmatched: 3. The CDR3 nucleotides are TGTGCCAGCAGTTTACAGGGGGCATCTGGGGCCAACGTCCTGACTTTC. Its protein product is CASSLQGASGANVLTF. The whole variable domain, remainder taken from reference TRBV2 and TRBJ2-6, is EPEVTQTPSHQVTQMGQEVILRCVPISNHLYFYWYRQILGQKVEFLVSFYNNEISEKSEIFDDQFSVERPDGSNFTLKIRSTKLEDSAMYFCASSLQGASGANVLTFGAGSRLTVL.

The rearrangement uses TRBV9 and TRBJ2-7; 9 bases agree with TRBD2. The CDR3 loop spans 13 amino acids. The V gene end was trimmed by 3 bases and the J gene end by 6 bases; junction bases not matched to a gene: 4. The germline gives CDR1 SGDLS, CDR2 YYNGEE. For the CDR3, the DNA is TGTGCCAGCAGCGCGGGACTAGCCGGCGAGCAGTACTTC. Its protein product is CASSAGLAGEQYF.

The chain recombines TRBV4-1 with TRBJ1-1, with D hard to call. The V end lost 0 bases, the J end lost 2 bases, and 7 bases lay between the germline ends. The germline gives CDR1 MGHRA, CDR2 YSYEKL. The CDR3 contains 14 residues. Here the CDR3 reads CASSQEVSNTEAFF. The CDR3 DNA sequence: TGCGCCAGCAGCCAAGAAGTGAGTAACACTGAAGCTTTCTTT.

The rearrangement joins TRBV6-5 to TRBJ1-5; 7 bases are shared with TRBD1. In germline, CDR1 is MNHEY, CDR2 SVGAGI. The CDR3 is 15 residues long. V lost 5 bases and J lost 2; bases outside the gene matches: 6. The CDR3 spells CASSTDREGNQPQHF. CDR3 sequence (DNA): TGTGCCAGCAGTACCGACAGGGAAGGCAATCAGCCCCAGCATTTT.

The CDR3 spells CASSLVPGSTDTQYF. CDR3 coding DNA: TGCGCCAGCAGCTTGGTCCCAGGGAGCACAGATACGCAGTATTTT. The chain links TRBV5-1 to TRBJ2-3; D may be TRBD1 (5 bases). Between the trimmed V and J ends, which lost 0 bases and 0 bases, there was a span of 8 bases. The CDR3 extends over 15 amino acids. Germline values: CDR1 SGHRS, CDR2 YFSETQ.

The genes are TRBV2 and TRBJ1-3; D is possibly TRBD1 (6 bases). With 4 bases removed from V and 7 bases from J, the gap between germline ends came to 17 bases. From germline, CDR1 is SNHLY and CDR2 FYNNEI. CDR3 length equals 15 residues. CDR3 amino acids: CASSAEQGMGNTIYF. Here the CDR3 DNA reads TGTGCCAGCAGTGCAGAACAGGGTATGGGGAACACCATATATTTT. Based on the CDR3 plus reference TRBV2 and TRBJ1-3, the full variable domain is EPEVTQTPSHQVTQMGQEVILRCVPISNHLYFYWYRQILGQKVEFLVSFYNNEISEKSEIFDDQFSVERPDGSNFTLKIRSTKLEDSAMYFCASSAEQGMGNTIYFGEGSWLTVV.

Only one count was recorded for this clone. The gene calls are TRBV7-9 and TRBJ1-2; perhaps TRBD1 as D (6 bases). Germline V CDR1 and CDR2: SEHNR, FQNEAQ (reference sequence). With 4 bases removed from V and 8 bases from J, the gap between germline ends came to 17 bases. The CDR3 is 14 amino acids. The CDR3 DNA follows: TGTGCCAGCAGCTCACAGGGAATTATAGAGGGCTACACCTTC. This gives the protein CASSSQGIIEGYTF.

This sequence joins TRBV9 and TRBJ2-3; TRBD2 might be the D (6 bases). This CDR3 comprises 14 residues. The V and J ends lost 1 base and 0 bases respectively, with 6 bases between them. Germline V gene lookup returns CDR1 SGDLS and CDR2 YYNGEE. The CDR3 loop reads CASSVLASTDTQYF. The CDR3 coding sequence is TGTGCCAGCAGCGTACTAGCGAGCACAGATACGCAGTATTTT.

This clone was seen once. This chain uses TRBV20-1 with TRBJ2-7; tentative D call: TRBD2 (6 bases). The CDR3 covers 11 residues. Germline CDR1 and CDR2: DFQATT and SNEGSKA (reference sequence). The V end lost 6 bases, the J end lost 6 bases, and 12 bases lay between the germline ends. The DNA for the CDR3 is TGCAGTGCCCGGACTATCATCGAGCAGTACTTC. Residues: CSARTIIEQYF.

The rearrangement links TRBV5-1 to TRBJ2-7, with 8 bases identical to TRBD2. The germline gives CDR1 SGHRS, CDR2 YFSETQ. The V segment lost 1 base and the J segment 2 bases; nucleotides outside the gene matches: 5. This CDR3 contains 15 residues. DNA for the CDR3: TGCGCCAGCAGCTTGAGCGGGAGTGTAACCTACGAGCAGTACTTC. Amino acid sequence: CASSLSGSVTYEQYF.

The chain uses TRBV19 and TRBJ1-1, with D possibly TRBD1 on 5 matching bases. V was shortened by 4 bases and J by 1 base, with 13 bases between the two germline ends. In germline, CDR1 is LNHDA, CDR2 SQIVND (reference sequence). The CDR3 runs 15 residues. CDR3: CASSSGRGGNTEAFF. CDR3 nucleotide sequence: TGTGCCAGTAGTAGTGGACGGGGGGGGAACACTGAAGCTTTCTTT.